The present TCR beta chain was sequenced within a study of post-analysis software for immune sequencing data. Regarding this clonotype: As yet, its antigen is unknown.

Germline V gene data show CDR1 as MNHEY and CDR2 as SVGAGI. The CDR3 consists of 16 residues. The V and J ends lost 6 bases and 3 bases, in that order; junction bases with no gene match: 3. Overall study findings and caveats: In patients, roughly five TRBV segments were more frequent than in controls, with TRBV5-6, TRBV5-1 and TRBV20-1 among them. There was significantly lower normalized Chao1 diversity in multiple sclerosis patients than in controls. Under the F measure, samples that were prepared in one batch clustered strongly together.

Unique molecular identifiers tagged the TCR beta cDNA libraries. One entry per CDR3 protein results from TCRdb running MiXCR on the PCR reads. The sample records about 210,000 distinct CDR3 sequences, 29% being singletons. The sequenced sample was blood. This TCR came from a girl aged 2-17 years with multiple sclerosis. This chain links TRBV6-5 with TRBJ2-2, with TRBD2 matching 14 bases. The CDR3 DNA sequence: TGTGCCAGCAGAGGACTAGCGGGGGGATACACCGGGGAGCTGTTTTTT. This gives the protein CASRGLAGGYTGELFF.